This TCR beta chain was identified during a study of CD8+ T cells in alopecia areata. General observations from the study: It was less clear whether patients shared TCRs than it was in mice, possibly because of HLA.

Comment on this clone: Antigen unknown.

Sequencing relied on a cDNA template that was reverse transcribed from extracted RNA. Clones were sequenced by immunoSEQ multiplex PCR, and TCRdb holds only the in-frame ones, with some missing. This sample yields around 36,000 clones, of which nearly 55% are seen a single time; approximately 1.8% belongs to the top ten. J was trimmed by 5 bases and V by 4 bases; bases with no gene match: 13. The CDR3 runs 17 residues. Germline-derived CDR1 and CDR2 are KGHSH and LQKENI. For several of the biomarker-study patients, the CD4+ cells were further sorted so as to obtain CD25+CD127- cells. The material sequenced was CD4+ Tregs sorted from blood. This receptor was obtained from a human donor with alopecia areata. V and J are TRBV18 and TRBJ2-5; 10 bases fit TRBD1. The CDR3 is CASSRPPPGQGRETQYF. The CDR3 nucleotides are TGTGCCAGCTCACGTCCACCCCCGGGACAGGGGAGGGAGACCCAGTACTTC.